The TCR beta chain under discussion was sequenced for a study of cytomegalovirus exposure and HLA in healthy donors. General study results and limits: An analysis that was carried out later associated 15,000 to 20,000 TCR beta sequences with HLA alleles at 0.05 false discovery rate. Later analysis placed DRB1 highest and HLA-C lowest in TCR association rates, which differed by HLA locus.

Though nominally healthy at sampling, donors likely had unrecorded immune exposures. Use of 60 Vbeta and 13 Jbeta primers characterized the PCR. Measured with immunoSEQ multiplex PCR; TCRdb has only the in-frame clones, and not every one. The sample lists fewer than 250,000 clones, around 73% occurring once. About this clone: The antigen is unknown.

Germline V lookup: CDR1 MGHRA, CDR2 YSYEKL. V lost 0 bases and J 0 bases, leaving 7 bases between the germline ends. CDR3 length equals 15 residues. The chain carries TRBV4-1 and TRBJ2-3, with D hard to call. The sequenced material came from PBMCs. The receptor comes from a male donor in good health and CMV-seronegative. CDR3 protein: CASSQDPYSTDTQYF. In DNA, the CDR3 is TGCGCCAGCAGCCAAGACCCCTATAGCACAGATACGCAGTATTTT.